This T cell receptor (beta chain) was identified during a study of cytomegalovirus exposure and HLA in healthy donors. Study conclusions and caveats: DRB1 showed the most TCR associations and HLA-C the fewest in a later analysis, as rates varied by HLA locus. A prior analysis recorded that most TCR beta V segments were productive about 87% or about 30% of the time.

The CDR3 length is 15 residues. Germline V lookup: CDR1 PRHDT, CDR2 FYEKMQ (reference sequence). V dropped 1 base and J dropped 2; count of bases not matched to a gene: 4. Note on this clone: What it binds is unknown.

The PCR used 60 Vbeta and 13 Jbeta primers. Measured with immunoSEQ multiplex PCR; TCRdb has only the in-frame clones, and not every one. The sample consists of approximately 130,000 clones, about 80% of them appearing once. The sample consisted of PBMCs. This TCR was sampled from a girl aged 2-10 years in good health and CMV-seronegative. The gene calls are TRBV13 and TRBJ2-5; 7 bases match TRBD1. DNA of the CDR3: TGTGCCAGCAGCTTAGTAATCAGGGGGCAAGAGACCCAGTACTTC. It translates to CASSLVIRGQETQYF.